The 19 T cell receptor beta chains given below trace back to one sample, sequenced in a study of monozygotic twins with inflammatory bowel disease. TCRdb reanalyzed the 5' RACE reads and collapses them to one entry per CDR3 protein, without DNA. This repertoire comprises about 450,000 distinct CDR3 sequences; its ten largest clones make up about 2.4%. Source material: blood. These receptors came from a human donor with ulcerative colitis or Crohn's disease, or a healthy co-twin of an affected twin (not recorded which).

V is TRBV19 and J is TRBJ1-5; the D call from TCRdb, TRBD1, cannot be confirmed without DNA. From germline, CDR1 is LNHDA and CDR2 SQIVND (reference sequence). The CDR3 covers 16 residues. CDR3 loop: CASSISPQGGNQPQHF.

The CDR3 spells CASSFYSRGTNEKLFF. V usage is TRBV28 and J usage is TRBJ1-4; TCRdb selects TRBD1, and the lack of DNA leaves this call unchecked. Germline values: CDR1 MDHEN, CDR2 SYDVKM. This CDR3 has 16 amino acids.

V gene TRBV7-2 combines with J gene TRBJ2-5; absent DNA, TCRdb's TRBD2 call cannot be checked. Germline-derived CDR1 and CDR2 are SGHTA and FQGNSA. The CDR3 loop spans 14 amino acids. The CDR3 region is CASSLRRQQETQYF.

CDR3 amino acids: CASSLSGHLLNTEAFF. This chain joins TRBV5-1 and TRBJ1-1. Germline-derived CDR1 and CDR2 are SGHRS and YFSETQ. This CDR3 is 16 amino acids long.

V and J are TRBV12-3 or TRBV12-4 and TRBJ1-6; TCRdb picks TRBD1, but there is no DNA to check that call. The CDR3 runs to 14 residues. CDR3 in amino acids: CASSTTGVRSPLHF.

The rearrangement links TRBV6-6 to TRBJ1-1. Germline V lookup: CDR1 MNHNY, CDR2 SVGAGI (reference sequence). The CDR3 loop spans 14 amino acids. The CDR3: CASTPRGGNTEAFF.

The V call is TRBV6-6, the J call TRBJ1-2. Looked up from germline, CDR1 is MNHNY and CDR2 is SVGAGI (reference sequence). CDR3 length: 12 amino acids. The CDR3 spells CASAGSESGYTF.

The gene calls are TRBV19 and TRBJ1-2. This CDR3 is 13 amino acids long. CDR1 is LNHDA, CDR2 SQIVND, per germline (reference sequence). CDR3 in amino acids: CASSIPAIGGYTF.

The chain combines TRBV9 with TRBJ1-1; TCRdb's assignment of TRBD1 cannot be checked, as there is no DNA. CDR3 length equals 14 residues. Germline loops: CDR1 SGDLS, CDR2 YYNGEE. CDR3 in amino acids: CASSEGQAHTEAFF.

The chain carries TRBV7-9 and TRBJ1-1. Germline V lookup: CDR1 SEHNR, CDR2 FQNEAQ (reference sequence). CDR3 size: 12 residues. CDR3 sequence reads: CASSLGTTQAFF.

This rearrangement joins TRBV6-1 to TRBJ1-5. The CDR3 is 11 residues long. Per the germline V gene, CDR1 is MNHNS and CDR2 is SASEGT. CDR3 region: CASCDNQPQHF.

V and J are TRBV7-2 and TRBJ2-7; as DNA is missing, the TRBD2 call by TCRdb cannot be tested. Per germline, CDR1 SGHTA and CDR2 FQGNSA. The CDR3 is made up of 14 amino acids. The CDR3 region is CASSRLAGVGEQYF.

The genes are TRBV11-1 and TRBJ2-2; TCRdb's D gene call, TRBD2, goes unchecked for lack of DNA. The CDR3 consists of 19 residues. Germline assignment: CDR1 SGHAT and CDR2 FQDESV (reference sequence). The CDR3 here is CASSPDLRKTSRGTGELFF. Together with reference TRBV11-1 and TRBJ2-2, the CDR3 gives the full variable domain: EAEVAQSPRYKITEKSQAVAFWCDPISGHATLYWYRQILGQGPELLVQFQDESVVDDSQLPKDRFSAERLKGVDSTLKIQPAELGDSAMYLCASSPDLRKTSRGTGELFFGEGSRLTVL.

V gene TRBV9 combines with J gene TRBJ2-1. The CDR3 is 12 amino acids. CDR1 and CDR2 (germline): SGDLS, YYNGEE. CDR3 amino acids: CASSVDLVFQFF.

The chain is built from TRBV29-1 and TRBJ2-1; TCRdb outputs TRBD1, but without DNA this stays unchecked. CDR1 SQVTM and CDR2 ANQGSEA come from the germline V gene. The CDR3 length is 13 residues. The CDR3 loop is CSVDKGAYNEQFF.

The genes are TRBV21-1 and TRBJ1-2; TCRdb returns TRBD1, unconfirmable since there is no DNA. TRBV21-1 is given as a pseudogene. CDR3 size: 16 residues. CDR3 protein: CASSKTQAAGDYGYTF.

The chain employs TRBV11-1 and TRBJ2-2; TCRdb returns TRBD2, unconfirmable since there is no DNA. The CDR3 consists of 19 residues. The germline gives CDR1 SGHAT, CDR2 FQDESV (reference sequence). Here the CDR3 reads CASSYSGTSGGPNTGELFF. Looking up the rest from reference TRBV11-1 and TRBJ2-2 gives the full variable domain: EAEVAQSPRYKITEKSQAVAFWCDPISGHATLYWYRQILGQGPELLVQFQDESVVDDSQLPKDRFSAERLKGVDSTLKIQPAELGDSAMYLCASSYSGTSGGPNTGELFFGEGSRLTVL.

The rearrangement links TRBV5-1 to TRBJ2-3. The CDR3 has 14 amino acids. The V gene's germline CDR1 is SGHRS and CDR2 YFSETQ. The CDR3 protein is CASSLAGNPDTQYF.

The CDR3 loop is CASNQWLSNQPQHF. The V gene is TRBV12-3 or TRBV12-4, the J gene TRBJ1-5. CDR3 length equals 14 residues.